This T cell receptor beta chain was recorded in a study of Graves' ophthalmopathy and Graves' hyperthyroidism. Across the study: Ahead of any treatment, peripheral blood was obtained at the initial diagnosis.

The CDR3 has 16 amino acids. The V and J ends lost 0 bases and 0 bases respectively, with 6 bases between them. CDR1 is LGHNA, CDR2 YNFKEQ, per germline. As the starting material, 8 to 10 ml of fresh peripheral blood yielded the PBMCs. This clonotype was seen many times. The authors amplified TCR beta CDR3 regions, and they did so from RNA transcripts for repertoire sequencing. Second-round multiplex PCR followed a first-round RT-PCR using HTBI primers. In TCRdb, the multiplex PCR reads were re-called with MiXCR into one record per CDR3 protein. This table has 150,000 to 200,000 distinct CDR3 sequences, 39% appearing once.

The source of this sequence is a man aged 25 to 40 with Graves' ophthalmopathy. This chain connects TRBV4-2 to TRBJ2-6; D is ambiguous. What was sequenced was peripheral blood. CDR3 coding DNA: TGTGCCAGCAGCCAAGATCTGGGCTCTGGGGCCAACGTCCTGACTTTC. The encoded protein is CASSQDLGSGANVLTF.